These T cell receptor beta chains were read from a single sample in a study of blood T cell repertoires in COVID-19. Sequencing was performed with immunoSEQ multiplex PCR; in TCRdb, only in-frame clones are kept and a portion is missing. This sample has approximately 240,000 clones, with around 85% found just once. The sequencing sample was made of peripheral blood. All receptors come from a woman aged 25 to 39 who had recovered from COVID-19. CDR3s include the opening cysteine and the closing phenylalanine or tryptophan. A D gene is named only where the DNA matches it firmly. Only some rows state a clone size, as once, few, many or a class for expanded clones.

CDR3nt,CDR3aa,d_gene,v_gene,j_gene,abundance
TGCAGCGCCTCAACAGTATATGGCTACACCTTC,CSASTVYGYTF,-,TRBV29-1,TRBJ1-2,-
TGCGCCAGCAGCCACCCTAAGACAGGAGAACACCAAGAGACCCAGTACTTC,CASSHPKTGEHQETQYF,-,TRBV4-1,TRBJ2-5,-
TGCGCCAGCAGTGGACAGGGGGACACTGAAGCTTTCTTT,CASSGQGDTEAFF,TRBD1,TRBV4-3,TRBJ1-1,-
TGTGCCAGCAGCCAAGAAATGACCGGGACAAATAATTCACCCCTCCACTTT,CASSQEMTGTNNSPLHF,-,TRBV3-1/TRBV3-2,TRBJ1-6,once
TGTGCCAGTAGTATTCGACTAGCGGGGGGGGATACGCAGTATTTT,CASSIRLAGGDTQYF,TRBD2,TRBV19,TRBJ2-3,once
TGTGCCAGCAGTTACAGGCTAGCGGGGGGGAGTGAAGAGCAGTACTTC,CASSYRLAGGSEEQYF,TRBD2,TRBV6-2/TRBV6-3,TRBJ2-7,-
TGCGCCAGCAGCACCGGGAGTATCAATGAGCAGTTCTTC,CASSTGSINEQFF,-,TRBV5-1,TRBJ2-1,-
TGTGCCATCAGTGAAGGGGGCACGGAGACCCAGTACTTC,CAISEGGTETQYF,TRBD1,TRBV10-3,TRBJ2-5,-
TGTGCCAGCTCACCACGGGCGGGGGAAAAACTGTTTTTT,CASSPRAGEKLFF,-,TRBV18,TRBJ1-4,-
TGTGCCACCTGGGACAGGCCAAGAAATGAGCAGTTCTTC,CATWDRPRNEQFF,TRBD1,TRBV25-1,TRBJ2-1,-
TGTGCCAGCAGCCGCGACAGGGTTCAAGAGACCCAGTACTTC,CASSRDRVQETQYF,TRBD1,TRBV7-7,TRBJ2-5,few
TGTGCCAGCAGTTACGCCGGGACAGGGGGCTTAGGCTACACCTTC,CASSYAGTGGLGYTF,TRBD1,TRBV7-9,TRBJ1-2,-
TGCGCCAGCAATGCGGGGGCATGGGGTCTGGCGAACACTGAAGCTTTCTTT,CASNAGAWGLANTEAFF,-,TRBV10-2,TRBJ1-1,-